This T cell receptor (beta chain) appears in the sequencing data of a study of CD8+ T cells in alopecia areata. In the case of this clone: Other DNA sequences of this sample code for an identical CDR3.

As to treatment: oral pan-JAK inhibitor, 5-10 mg twice daily. V was clipped by 0 bases and J by 7 bases, with 7 bases between them. The germline gives CDR1 GTSNPN, CDR2 SVGIG (reference sequence). This CDR3 has 12 residues. RNA was isolated and reverse transcribed to cDNA, the sequencing template. Assay used: immunoSEQ multiplex PCR; TCRdb lists only in-frame clones, some missing. The sample has about 210,000 clones, more than 30% seen once. The sample was CD4+ T cells sorted from blood, taken around week 30, from a patient treated with tofacitinib. This clonotype was obtained from a human donor with alopecia areata. The V gene is TRBV30, the J gene TRBJ2-1; either TRBD1 or TRBD2 may supply D (5 bases each). CDR3 sequence: CAWSVGANEQFF. CDR3 DNA: TGTGCCTGGAGTGTCGGGGCAAATGAGCAGTTCTTC. Variable domain in full (rest from reference TRBV30 and TRBJ2-1): SQTIHQWPATLVQPVGSPLSLECTVEGTSNPNLYWYRQAAGRGLQLLFYSVGIGQISSEVPQNLSASRPQDRQFILSSKKLLLSDSGFYLCAWSVGANEQFFGPGTRLTVL.